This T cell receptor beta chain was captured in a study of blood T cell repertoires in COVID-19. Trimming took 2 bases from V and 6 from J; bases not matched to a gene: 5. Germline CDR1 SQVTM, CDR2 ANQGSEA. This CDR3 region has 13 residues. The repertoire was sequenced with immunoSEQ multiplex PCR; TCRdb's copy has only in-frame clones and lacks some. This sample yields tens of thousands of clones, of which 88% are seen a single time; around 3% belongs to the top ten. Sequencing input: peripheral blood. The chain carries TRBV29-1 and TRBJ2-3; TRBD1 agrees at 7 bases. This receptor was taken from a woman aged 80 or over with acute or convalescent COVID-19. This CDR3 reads CSVERGLGDTQYF. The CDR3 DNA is TGCAGCGTTGAAAGGGGGCTAGGGGATACGCAGTATTTT.